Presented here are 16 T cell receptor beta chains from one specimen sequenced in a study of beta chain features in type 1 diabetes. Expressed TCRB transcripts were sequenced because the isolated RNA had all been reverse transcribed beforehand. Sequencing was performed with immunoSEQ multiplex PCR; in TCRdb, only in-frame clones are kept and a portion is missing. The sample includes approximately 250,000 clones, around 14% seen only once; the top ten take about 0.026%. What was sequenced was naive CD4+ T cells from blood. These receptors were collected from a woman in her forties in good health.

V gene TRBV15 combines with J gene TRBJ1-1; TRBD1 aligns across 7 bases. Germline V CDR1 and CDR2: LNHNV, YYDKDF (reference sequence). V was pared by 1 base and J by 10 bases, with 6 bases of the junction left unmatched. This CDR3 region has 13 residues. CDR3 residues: CATSRGRGQGAFF. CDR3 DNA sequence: TGTGCCACCAGCAGAGGGAGGGGGCAAGGAGCTTTCTTT.

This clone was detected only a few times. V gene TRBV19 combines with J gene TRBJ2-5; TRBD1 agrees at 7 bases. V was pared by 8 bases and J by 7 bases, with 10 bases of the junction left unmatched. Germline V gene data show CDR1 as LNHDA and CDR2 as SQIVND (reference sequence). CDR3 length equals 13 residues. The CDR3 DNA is TGTGCCAGTTATGGGACAGCAACGGGGACCCAGTACTTC. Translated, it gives CASYGTATGTQYF.

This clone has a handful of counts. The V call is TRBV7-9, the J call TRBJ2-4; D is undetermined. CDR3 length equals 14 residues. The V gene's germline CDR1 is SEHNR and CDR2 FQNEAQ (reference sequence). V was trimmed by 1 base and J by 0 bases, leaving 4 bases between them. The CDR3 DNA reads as TGTGCCAGCAGCTTAGTCCTAGCCAAAAACATTCAGTACTTC. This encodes CASSLVLAKNIQYF.

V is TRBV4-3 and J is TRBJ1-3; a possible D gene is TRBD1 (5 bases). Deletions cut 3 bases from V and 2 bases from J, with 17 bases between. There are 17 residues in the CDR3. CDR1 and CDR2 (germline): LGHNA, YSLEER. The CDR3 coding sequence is TGCGCCAGCAGCCACGGGATCGGGGGGGAACCTGGAAACACCATATATTTT. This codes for CASSHGIGGEPGNTIYF.

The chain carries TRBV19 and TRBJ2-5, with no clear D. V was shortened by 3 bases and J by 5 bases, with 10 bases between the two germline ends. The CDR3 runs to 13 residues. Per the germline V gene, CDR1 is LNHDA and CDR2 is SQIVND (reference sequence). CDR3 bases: TGTGCCAGTAGTATCTCGTTTCGGGAGACCCAGTACTTC. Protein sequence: CASSISFRETQYF.

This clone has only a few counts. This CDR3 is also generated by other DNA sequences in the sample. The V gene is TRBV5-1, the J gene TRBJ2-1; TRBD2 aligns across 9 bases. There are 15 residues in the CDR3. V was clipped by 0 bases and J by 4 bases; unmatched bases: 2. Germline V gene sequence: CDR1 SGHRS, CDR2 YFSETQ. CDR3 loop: CASSLGRGGYNEQFF. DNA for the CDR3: TGCGCCAGCAGCTTGGGGCGGGGGGGTTACAATGAGCAGTTCTTC. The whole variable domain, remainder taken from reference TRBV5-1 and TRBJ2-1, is KAGVTQTPRYLIKTRGQQVTLSCSPISGHRSVSWYQQTPGQGLQFLFEYFSETQRNKGNFPGRFSGRQFSNSRSEMNVSTLELGDSALYLCASSLGRGGYNEQFFGPGTRLTVL.

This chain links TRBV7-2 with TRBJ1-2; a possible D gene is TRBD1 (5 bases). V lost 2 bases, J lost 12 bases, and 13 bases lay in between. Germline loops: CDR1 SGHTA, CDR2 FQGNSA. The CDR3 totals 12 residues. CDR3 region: CASSLMFRADTF. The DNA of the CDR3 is TGTGCCAGCAGCTTAATGTTCAGGGCGGACACCTTC.

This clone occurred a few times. CDR3: CASSLGRDRLLTEAFF. The CDR3 bases are TGCGCCAGCAGCTTGGGGCGGGACAGGTTGCTGACTGAAGCTTTCTTT. The rearrangement joins TRBV5-1 to TRBJ1-1; 8 nucleotides align to TRBD1. There are 16 residues in the CDR3. Looked up from germline, CDR1 is SGHRS and CDR2 is YFSETQ. Trimming cost V 0 bases and J 5 bases; bases outside gene matches: 9.

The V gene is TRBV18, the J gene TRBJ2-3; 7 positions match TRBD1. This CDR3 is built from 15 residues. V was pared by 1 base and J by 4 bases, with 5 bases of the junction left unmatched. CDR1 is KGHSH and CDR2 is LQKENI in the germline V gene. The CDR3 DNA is TGTGCCAGCTCACCACGACCCGACAGGGCAGATACGCAGTATTTT. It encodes CASSPRPDRADTQYF. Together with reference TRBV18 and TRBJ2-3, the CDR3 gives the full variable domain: NAGVMQNPRHLVRRRGQEARLRCSPMKGHSHVYWYRQLPEEGLKFMVYLQKENIIDESGMPKERFSAEFPKEGPSILRIQQVVRGDSAAYFCASSPRPDRADTQYFGPGTRLTVL.

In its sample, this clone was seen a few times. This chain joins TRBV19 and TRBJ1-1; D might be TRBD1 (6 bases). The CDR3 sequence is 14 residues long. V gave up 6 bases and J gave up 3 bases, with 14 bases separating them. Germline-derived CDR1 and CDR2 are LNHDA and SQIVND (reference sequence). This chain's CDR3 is CASSSRGKDTEAFF. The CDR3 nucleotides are TGTGCCAGTAGCTCCAGGGGAAAGGACACTGAAGCTTTCTTT.

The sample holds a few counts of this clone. CDR3 in DNA: TGTGCCAGCAGCCCGGGACTAGCGGGGGGGGACAGCTCCTACAATGAGCAGTTCTTC. Translating gives CASSPGLAGGDSSYNEQFF. The rearrangement uses TRBV7-9 and TRBJ2-1, with TRBD2 matching over 16 bases. Germline loops: CDR1 SEHNR, CDR2 FQNEAQ (reference sequence). The CDR3 is 19 amino acids. V shed 5 bases and J 0 bases; nucleotides not matched to a gene: 7.

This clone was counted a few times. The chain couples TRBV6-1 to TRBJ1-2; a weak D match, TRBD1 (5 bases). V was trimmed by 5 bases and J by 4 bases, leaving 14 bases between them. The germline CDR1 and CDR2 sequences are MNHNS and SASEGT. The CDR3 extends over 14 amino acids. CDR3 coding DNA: TGTGCCAGCAGTCGGGGGTCCCACGTCTATGGCTACACCTTC. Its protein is CASSRGSHVYGYTF.

The CDR3 nucleotides are TGTGCCAGCAGCCCCTTACTAGCGGGGGGGCGAGAGACCCAGTACTTC. It yields the protein CASSPLLAGGRETQYF. The genes are TRBV5-6 and TRBJ2-5; 13 nucleotides agree with TRBD2. Per the germline V gene, CDR1 is SGHDT and CDR2 is YYEEEE. V shed 4 bases, J shed 4 bases, and the junction held 7 bases outside the gene matches. This CDR3 spans 16 amino acids. The full variable domain, completed using reference TRBV5-6 and TRBJ2-5, is DAGVTQSPTHLIKTRGQQVTLRCSPKSGHDTVSWYQQALGQGPQFIFQYYEEEERQRGNFPDRFSGHQFPNYSSELNVNALLLGDSALYLCASSPLLAGGRETQYFGPGTRLLVL.

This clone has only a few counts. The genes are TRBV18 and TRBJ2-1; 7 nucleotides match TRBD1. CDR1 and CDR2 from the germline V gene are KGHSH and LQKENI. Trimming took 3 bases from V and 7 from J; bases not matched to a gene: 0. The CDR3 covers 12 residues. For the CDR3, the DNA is TGTGCCAGCTCACCGGGACAGAATGAGCAGTTCTTC. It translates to CASSPGQNEQFF. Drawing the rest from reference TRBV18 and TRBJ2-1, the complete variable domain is NAGVMQNPRHLVRRRGQEARLRCSPMKGHSHVYWYRQLPEEGLKFMVYLQKENIIDESGMPKERFSAEFPKEGPSILRIQQVVRGDSAAYFCASSPGQNEQFFGPGTRLTVL.

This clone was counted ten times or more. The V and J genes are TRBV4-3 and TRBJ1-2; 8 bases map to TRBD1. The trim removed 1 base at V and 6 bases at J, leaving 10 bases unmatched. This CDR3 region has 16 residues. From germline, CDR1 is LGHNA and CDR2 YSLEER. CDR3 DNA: TGCGCCAGCAGCCAAGCCGGGGCAGGGGGCGCGGATGGCTACACCTTC. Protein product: CASSQAGAGGADGYTF.

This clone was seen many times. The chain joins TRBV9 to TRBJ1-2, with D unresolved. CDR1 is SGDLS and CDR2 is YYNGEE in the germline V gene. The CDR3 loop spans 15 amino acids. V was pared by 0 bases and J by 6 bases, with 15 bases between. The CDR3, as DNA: TGTGCCAGCAGCGTAGTCGGGAGGTATCAGGATGGCTACACCTTC. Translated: CASSVVGRYQDGYTF.